A single T cell receptor beta chain is shown here with its context. This sample is drawn from a study of shared clonotypes between healthy human individuals. Study summary: Each donor's CD4 naive and CD4 memory cells filled three plates apiece, CD8 naive two, and CD8 memory one.

Each donor was a Caucasian adult residing in Nashville, Tennessee. A deep-level run was used for the assay. Profiled with immunoSEQ multiplex PCR; TCRdb holds only in-frame clones, not every one. This table has around 990,000 clones, roughly 80% appearing once. Germline V gene data show CDR1 as GTSNPN and CDR2 as SVGIG (reference sequence). CDR3 length: 13 amino acids. The V end lost 3 bases, the J end lost 2 bases, and 10 bases lay between the germline ends. The origin of this receptor is a young man in good health. Some clones in this sample may be carry-over from other donors' samples. Sequenced material: memory CD4+ T cells from PBMCs. This sample's subset: CD45RA-negative fraction. The chain employs TRBV30 and TRBJ1-2; a possible D gene is TRBD1 (6 bases). The CDR3 coding sequence is TGTGCCTGGAGCCTAGGGGGGAACTATGGCTACACCTTC. Translating it yields CAWSLGGNYGYTF.